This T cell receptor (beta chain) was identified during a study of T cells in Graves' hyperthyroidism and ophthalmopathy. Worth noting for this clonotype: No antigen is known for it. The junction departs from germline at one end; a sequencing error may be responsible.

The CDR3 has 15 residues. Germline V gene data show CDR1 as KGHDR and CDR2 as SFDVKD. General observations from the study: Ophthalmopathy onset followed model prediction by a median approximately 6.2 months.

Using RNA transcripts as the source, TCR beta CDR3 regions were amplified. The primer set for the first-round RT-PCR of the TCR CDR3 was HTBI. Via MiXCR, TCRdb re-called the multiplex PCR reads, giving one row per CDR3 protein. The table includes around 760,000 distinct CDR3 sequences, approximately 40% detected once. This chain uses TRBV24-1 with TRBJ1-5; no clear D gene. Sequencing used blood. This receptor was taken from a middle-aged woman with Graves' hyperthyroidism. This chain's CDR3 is CASSYFREWGQPQHF. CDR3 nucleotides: TGTGCCAGCAGTTACTTTCGGGAGTGGGGTCAGCCCCAGCATTTT.